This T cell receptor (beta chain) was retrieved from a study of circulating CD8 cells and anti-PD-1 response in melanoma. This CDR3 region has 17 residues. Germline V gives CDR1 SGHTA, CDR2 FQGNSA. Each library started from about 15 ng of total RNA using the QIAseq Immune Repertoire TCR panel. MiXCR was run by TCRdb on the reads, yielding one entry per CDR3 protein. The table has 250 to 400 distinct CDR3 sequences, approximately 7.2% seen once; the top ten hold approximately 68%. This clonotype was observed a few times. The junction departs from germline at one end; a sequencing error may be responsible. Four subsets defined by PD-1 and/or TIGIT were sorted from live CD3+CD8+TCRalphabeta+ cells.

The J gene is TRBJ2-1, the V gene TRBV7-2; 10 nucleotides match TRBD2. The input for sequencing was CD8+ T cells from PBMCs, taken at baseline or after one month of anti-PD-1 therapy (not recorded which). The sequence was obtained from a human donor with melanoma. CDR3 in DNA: TGTGCCAGCAGCATAATGCCTAGCGGGAGCTCCTACAATGAGCAGCTCTTC. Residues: CASSIMPSGSSYNEQLF.